This T cell receptor (beta chain) is drawn from a study of OX40 agonist ivuxolimab in advanced cancers. Study context: Prior anti-PD-1, anti-PD-L1 or anti-CTLA-4 therapy did not bar entry, and more than 35% had some. The study reported partial responses in three patients: one hepatocellular carcinoma, two cutaneous melanoma. Broader study findings: Both CD4+ and CD8+ T cell populations in blood had undergone clonal expansion by week 6 at 0.1 to 3.0 mg/kg.

The CDR3 is made up of 14 amino acids. Germline CDR1 reads SGDLS; CDR2 reads YYNGEE. The V gene lost 0 bases and the J gene lost 12 bases, with 16 bases spanning the gap. To note about this clone: Its matching antigen is unknown.

Generated by immunoSEQ multiplex PCR, the TCRdb table keeps only in-frame clones and is missing some. Of fewer than 85,000 clones in the sample, about 90% were seen once. This chain links TRBV9 with TRBJ2-1; weak D call: TRBD2 (5 bases). This receptor was obtained from an adult with an advanced solid tumor such as melanoma, head and neck, liver or kidney cancer. This sample comprised CD4+ or CD8+ T cells sorted from blood, obtained in a trial of the OX40 agonist ivuxolimab. In DNA form, the CDR3 reads TGTGCCAGCAGCGTAGACCAAGGGAGAGTCGGGCAGTTCTTC. It translates to CASSVDQGRVGQFF. Full variable domain (outside the CDR3, taken from reference TRBV9 and TRBJ2-1): DSGVTQTPKHLITATGQRVTLRCSPRSGDLSVYWYQQSLDQGLQFLIQYYNGEERAKGNILERFSAQQFPDLHSELNLSSLELGDSALYFCASSVDQGRVGQFFGPGTRLTVL.